One and the same sample provided the 10 T cell receptor beta chains below, sequenced in a study of T cells after yellow fever vaccination. Each CDR3 protein gets one entry after TCRdb re-called the 5' RACE reads with MiXCR. The data contain roughly 100,000 distinct CDR3 sequences, roughly 8.2% of them singletons. The sample consisted of CD8+ T cells not binding an NS4B(214-222) dextramer, sorted from PBMCs, taken roughly 14 days after the first yellow fever vaccination. The receptors originated from a man between 18 and 35 years old who received the YFV17D yellow fever vaccine.

This clonotype was seen a handful of times. The chain employs TRBV6-1 and TRBJ1-1; TRBD1 agrees at 8 bases. Germline V CDR1 and CDR2: MNHNS, SASEGT. The CDR3 extends over 14 amino acids. The V gene end was trimmed by 6 bases and the J gene end by 4 bases; junction bases not matched to a gene: 7. The CDR3 spells CASSSGQGATEAFF. Written as DNA, the CDR3 is TGTGCCAGCAGCTCCGGACAGGGCGCCACTGAAGCTTTCTTT.

The chain uses TRBV5-4 and TRBJ1-1, with TRBD1 matching over 8 bases. The germline gives CDR1 SGHNT, CDR2 YYREEE (reference sequence). This CDR3 is built from 15 residues. J lost 2 bases, V lost 0 bases, and 3 bases had no gene match. CDR3 amino acids: CASSLVTGVNTEAFF. In DNA form, the CDR3 reads TGTGCCAGCAGCTTGGTGACAGGGGTAAACACTGAAGCTTTCTTT.

This clonotype appeared a few times. The rearrangement links TRBV23-1 to TRBJ2-1; D assignment may be TRBD1 or TRBD2 (5 bases each). TRBV23-1 is sorted into the ORF group, with uncertain function. Trimming cost V 0 bases and J 3 bases, with 6 bases left between them. The CDR3 sequence is 14 residues long. The CDR3 sequence is CASSQSRGYNEQFF. The CDR3 DNA sequence: TGCGCCAGCAGTCAATCGAGGGGCTACAATGAGCAGTTCTTC.

This clonotype was counted only a few times. The chain links TRBV12-3 or TRBV12-4 to TRBJ2-7, with TRBD1 matching 8 bases. This CDR3 is 12 amino acids long. V was pared by 6 bases and J by 5 bases, with 3 bases of the junction left unmatched. The CDR3 nucleotides are TGTGCCAGCAGCAAGACAGGGGACGAGCAGTACGTC. Translation gives CASSKTGDEQYV.

This clonotype was counted ten times or more. The gene calls are TRBV20-1 and TRBJ2-7; the D gene could be TRBD1 or TRBD2 (5 bases each). CDR3 length equals 13 residues. Trimming removed 3 bases at V and 4 bases at J, with 13 bases between. Per the germline V gene, CDR1 is DFQATT and CDR2 is SNEGSKA (reference sequence). The CDR3 DNA is TGCAGTGCTAGGCTCACGGGGCATTACGAGCAGTACGTC. Protein product: CSARLTGHYEQYV.

This chain uses TRBV5-5 with TRBJ2-3; TRBD1 matches 8 bases. The CDR3 runs to 14 residues. CDR1 and CDR2 from the germline V gene are SGHKS and YYEKEE (reference sequence). V lost 4 bases, J lost 7 bases, and 8 bases stayed unmatched. DNA for the CDR3: TGTGCCAGCAGCCCCGGACAGGGCGTTAATACGCAGTATTTT. It yields the protein CASSPGQGVNTQYF.

J is TRBJ2-3 and V is TRBV20-1; maybe TRBD2 (6 bases). The germline gives CDR1 DFQATT, CDR2 SNEGSKA (reference sequence). The length of the CDR3 is 15 residues. Trimming shortened V by 2 bases and J by 6 bases, and 18 bases separated the two germline ends. This chain's CDR3 is CSARRDGGLVDTQYF. CDR3 bases: TGCAGTGCTAGACGGGACGGGGGATTAGTGGATACGCAGTATTTT.

This chain connects TRBV11-2 to TRBJ1-6; 8 bases agree with TRBD1. Germline CDR1 is SGHAT and CDR2 is FQNNGV. CDR3 length equals 15 residues. V was pared by 5 bases and J by 4 bases, with 4 bases of the junction left unmatched. CDR3 residues: CASSPQGVYNSPLHF. CDR3 coding DNA: TGTGCCAGCAGCCCACAGGGGGTTTATAATTCACCCCTCCACTTT. The complete variable domain, with remaining parts taken from reference TRBV11-2 and TRBJ1-6, reads EAGVAQSPRYKIIEKRQSVAFWCNPISGHATLYWYQQILGQGPKLLIQFQNNGVVDDSQLPKDRFSAERLKGVDSTLKIQPAKLEDSAVYLCASSPQGVYNSPLHFGNGTRLTVT.

At least ten counts were recorded for this clonotype. Written as DNA, the CDR3 is TGTGCCAGCAGCCAAGGATGGGGAAGCTCCTACAATGAGCAGTTCTTC. Encoded protein: CASSQGWGSSYNEQFF. The V and J genes are TRBV3-1 and TRBJ2-1; D not certain. The germline V and J ends were trimmed by 1 base and 0 bases, with 10 bases remaining between them. CDR3 length: 16 residues. CDR1 and CDR2 from the germline V gene are LGHDT and YNNKEL (reference sequence).

This clonotype showed up just a few times. J is TRBJ2-3 and V is TRBV27, with 10 bases identical to TRBD1. The CDR3 spans 15 residues. The junction had 5 bases not matched to a gene; V was cut back by 3 bases and J by 5 bases. CDR1 MNHEY and CDR2 SMNVEV come from the germline V gene (reference sequence). The CDR3 sequence is CASSFRDRGEDTQYF. CDR3 nucleotides: TGTGCCAGCAGTTTCCGGGACAGGGGTGAAGATACGCAGTATTTT.